This T cell receptor (beta chain) was sequenced during a study of blood T cell repertoires in COVID-19. The method was immunoSEQ multiplex PCR; TCRdb's version includes in-frame clones alone and lacks a portion of them. This table holds 100,000 to 150,000 clones, about 79% found once. Material: peripheral blood. The clonotype comes from a man between 70 and 80 years old with acute or convalescent COVID-19.

The CDR3 loop is CATGGNSPFF. The CDR3 nucleotides are TGTGCCACTGGGGGGAATTCCCCGTTCTTC. The chain couples TRBV2 to TRBJ2-1; tentative D call: TRBD2 (6 bases). The CDR3 loop spans 10 amino acids. Trimming stripped 10 bases from V and 15 bases from J, with 16 bases between. Germline V gene sequence: CDR1 SNHLY, CDR2 FYNNEI.